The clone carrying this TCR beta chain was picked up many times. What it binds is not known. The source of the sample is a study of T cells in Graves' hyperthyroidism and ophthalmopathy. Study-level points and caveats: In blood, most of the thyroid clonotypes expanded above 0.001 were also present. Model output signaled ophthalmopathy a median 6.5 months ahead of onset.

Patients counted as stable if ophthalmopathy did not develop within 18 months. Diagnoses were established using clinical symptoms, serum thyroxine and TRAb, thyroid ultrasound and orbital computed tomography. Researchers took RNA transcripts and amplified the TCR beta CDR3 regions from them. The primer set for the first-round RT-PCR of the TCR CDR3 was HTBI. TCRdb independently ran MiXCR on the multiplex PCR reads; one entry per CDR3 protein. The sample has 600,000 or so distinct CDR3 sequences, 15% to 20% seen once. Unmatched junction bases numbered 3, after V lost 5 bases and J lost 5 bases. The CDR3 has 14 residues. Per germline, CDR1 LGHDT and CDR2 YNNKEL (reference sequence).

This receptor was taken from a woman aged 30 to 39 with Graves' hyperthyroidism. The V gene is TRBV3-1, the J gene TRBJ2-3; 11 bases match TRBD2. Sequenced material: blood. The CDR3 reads CASSIGLAGDTQYF. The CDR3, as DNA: TGTGCCAGCAGCATCGGACTAGCGGGAGATACGCAGTATTTT.